The present TCR beta chain was sequenced within a study of T cells in Graves' hyperthyroidism and ophthalmopathy. The CDR3 is made up of 17 amino acids. The V gene lost 3 bases and the J gene lost 0 bases, with 15 bases spanning the gap. CDR1 is LGHNT, CDR2 FRNRAP, per germline. Amplification of TCR beta CDR3 regions was performed using RNA transcripts as template. TCR CDR3 underwent first-round RT-PCR with the HTBI primer set. TCRdb analysed the multiplex PCR reads with MiXCR anew, one entry per CDR3 protein. The profile shows fewer than 900,000 distinct CDR3 sequences, roughly 15% of them singletons.

This chain uses TRBV12-5 with TRBJ1-5; the D gene is possibly TRBD1 (5 bases). The sample taken for sequencing was blood. The sequence was collected from a man between 18 and 35 years old with Graves' hyperthyroidism. CDR3: CASGFRQLSVSNQPQHF. The CDR3 nucleotides are TGTGCTAGTGGTTTTAGACAGTTATCGGTTAGCAATCAGCCCCAGCATTTT. Filled out from reference TRBV12-5 and TRBJ1-5, the complete variable domain reads DARVTQTPRHKVTEMGQEVTMRCQPILGHNTVFWYRQTMMQGLELLAYFRNRAPLDDSGMPKDRFSAEMPDATLATLKIQPSEPRDSAVYFCASGFRQLSVSNQPQHFGDGTRLSIL.